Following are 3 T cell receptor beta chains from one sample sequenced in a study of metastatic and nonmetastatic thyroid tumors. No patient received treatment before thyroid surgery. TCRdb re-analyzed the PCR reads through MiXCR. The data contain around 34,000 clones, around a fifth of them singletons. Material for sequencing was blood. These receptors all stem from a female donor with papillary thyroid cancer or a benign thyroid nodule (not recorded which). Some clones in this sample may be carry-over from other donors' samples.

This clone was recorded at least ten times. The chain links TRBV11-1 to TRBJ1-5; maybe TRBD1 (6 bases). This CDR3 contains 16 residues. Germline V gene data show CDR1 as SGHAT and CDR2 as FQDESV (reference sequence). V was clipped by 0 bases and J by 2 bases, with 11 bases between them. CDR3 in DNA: TGTGCCAGCAGCTTAGCGGGGGGGGCAGGCAATCAGCCCCAGCATTTT. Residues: CASSLAGGAGNQPQHF.

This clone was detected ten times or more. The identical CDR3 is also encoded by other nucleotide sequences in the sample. In DNA, the CDR3 is TGCAGTGCTAGACCTGGGCAAGCTAGCACAGATACGCAGTATTTT. It codes for CSARPGQASTDTQYF. The genes are TRBV20-1 and TRBJ2-3, with D hard to call. This CDR3 contains 15 residues. Germline V gene sequence: CDR1 DFQATT, CDR2 SNEGSKA (reference sequence). V gave up 2 bases and J gave up 0 bases, with 12 bases separating them.

The CDR3 loop is CASSRDLSSYNEQFF. The CDR3 DNA reads as TGTGCCAGCAGTCGGGACTTAAGCTCCTACAATGAGCAGTTCTTC. This sequence joins TRBV11-2 and TRBJ2-1; TRBD2 might be the D (6 bases). CDR3 length: 15 amino acids. Trimming removed 6 bases from V and 0 bases from J, with 12 bases in between. CDR1 and CDR2 (germline): SGHAT, FQNNGV.